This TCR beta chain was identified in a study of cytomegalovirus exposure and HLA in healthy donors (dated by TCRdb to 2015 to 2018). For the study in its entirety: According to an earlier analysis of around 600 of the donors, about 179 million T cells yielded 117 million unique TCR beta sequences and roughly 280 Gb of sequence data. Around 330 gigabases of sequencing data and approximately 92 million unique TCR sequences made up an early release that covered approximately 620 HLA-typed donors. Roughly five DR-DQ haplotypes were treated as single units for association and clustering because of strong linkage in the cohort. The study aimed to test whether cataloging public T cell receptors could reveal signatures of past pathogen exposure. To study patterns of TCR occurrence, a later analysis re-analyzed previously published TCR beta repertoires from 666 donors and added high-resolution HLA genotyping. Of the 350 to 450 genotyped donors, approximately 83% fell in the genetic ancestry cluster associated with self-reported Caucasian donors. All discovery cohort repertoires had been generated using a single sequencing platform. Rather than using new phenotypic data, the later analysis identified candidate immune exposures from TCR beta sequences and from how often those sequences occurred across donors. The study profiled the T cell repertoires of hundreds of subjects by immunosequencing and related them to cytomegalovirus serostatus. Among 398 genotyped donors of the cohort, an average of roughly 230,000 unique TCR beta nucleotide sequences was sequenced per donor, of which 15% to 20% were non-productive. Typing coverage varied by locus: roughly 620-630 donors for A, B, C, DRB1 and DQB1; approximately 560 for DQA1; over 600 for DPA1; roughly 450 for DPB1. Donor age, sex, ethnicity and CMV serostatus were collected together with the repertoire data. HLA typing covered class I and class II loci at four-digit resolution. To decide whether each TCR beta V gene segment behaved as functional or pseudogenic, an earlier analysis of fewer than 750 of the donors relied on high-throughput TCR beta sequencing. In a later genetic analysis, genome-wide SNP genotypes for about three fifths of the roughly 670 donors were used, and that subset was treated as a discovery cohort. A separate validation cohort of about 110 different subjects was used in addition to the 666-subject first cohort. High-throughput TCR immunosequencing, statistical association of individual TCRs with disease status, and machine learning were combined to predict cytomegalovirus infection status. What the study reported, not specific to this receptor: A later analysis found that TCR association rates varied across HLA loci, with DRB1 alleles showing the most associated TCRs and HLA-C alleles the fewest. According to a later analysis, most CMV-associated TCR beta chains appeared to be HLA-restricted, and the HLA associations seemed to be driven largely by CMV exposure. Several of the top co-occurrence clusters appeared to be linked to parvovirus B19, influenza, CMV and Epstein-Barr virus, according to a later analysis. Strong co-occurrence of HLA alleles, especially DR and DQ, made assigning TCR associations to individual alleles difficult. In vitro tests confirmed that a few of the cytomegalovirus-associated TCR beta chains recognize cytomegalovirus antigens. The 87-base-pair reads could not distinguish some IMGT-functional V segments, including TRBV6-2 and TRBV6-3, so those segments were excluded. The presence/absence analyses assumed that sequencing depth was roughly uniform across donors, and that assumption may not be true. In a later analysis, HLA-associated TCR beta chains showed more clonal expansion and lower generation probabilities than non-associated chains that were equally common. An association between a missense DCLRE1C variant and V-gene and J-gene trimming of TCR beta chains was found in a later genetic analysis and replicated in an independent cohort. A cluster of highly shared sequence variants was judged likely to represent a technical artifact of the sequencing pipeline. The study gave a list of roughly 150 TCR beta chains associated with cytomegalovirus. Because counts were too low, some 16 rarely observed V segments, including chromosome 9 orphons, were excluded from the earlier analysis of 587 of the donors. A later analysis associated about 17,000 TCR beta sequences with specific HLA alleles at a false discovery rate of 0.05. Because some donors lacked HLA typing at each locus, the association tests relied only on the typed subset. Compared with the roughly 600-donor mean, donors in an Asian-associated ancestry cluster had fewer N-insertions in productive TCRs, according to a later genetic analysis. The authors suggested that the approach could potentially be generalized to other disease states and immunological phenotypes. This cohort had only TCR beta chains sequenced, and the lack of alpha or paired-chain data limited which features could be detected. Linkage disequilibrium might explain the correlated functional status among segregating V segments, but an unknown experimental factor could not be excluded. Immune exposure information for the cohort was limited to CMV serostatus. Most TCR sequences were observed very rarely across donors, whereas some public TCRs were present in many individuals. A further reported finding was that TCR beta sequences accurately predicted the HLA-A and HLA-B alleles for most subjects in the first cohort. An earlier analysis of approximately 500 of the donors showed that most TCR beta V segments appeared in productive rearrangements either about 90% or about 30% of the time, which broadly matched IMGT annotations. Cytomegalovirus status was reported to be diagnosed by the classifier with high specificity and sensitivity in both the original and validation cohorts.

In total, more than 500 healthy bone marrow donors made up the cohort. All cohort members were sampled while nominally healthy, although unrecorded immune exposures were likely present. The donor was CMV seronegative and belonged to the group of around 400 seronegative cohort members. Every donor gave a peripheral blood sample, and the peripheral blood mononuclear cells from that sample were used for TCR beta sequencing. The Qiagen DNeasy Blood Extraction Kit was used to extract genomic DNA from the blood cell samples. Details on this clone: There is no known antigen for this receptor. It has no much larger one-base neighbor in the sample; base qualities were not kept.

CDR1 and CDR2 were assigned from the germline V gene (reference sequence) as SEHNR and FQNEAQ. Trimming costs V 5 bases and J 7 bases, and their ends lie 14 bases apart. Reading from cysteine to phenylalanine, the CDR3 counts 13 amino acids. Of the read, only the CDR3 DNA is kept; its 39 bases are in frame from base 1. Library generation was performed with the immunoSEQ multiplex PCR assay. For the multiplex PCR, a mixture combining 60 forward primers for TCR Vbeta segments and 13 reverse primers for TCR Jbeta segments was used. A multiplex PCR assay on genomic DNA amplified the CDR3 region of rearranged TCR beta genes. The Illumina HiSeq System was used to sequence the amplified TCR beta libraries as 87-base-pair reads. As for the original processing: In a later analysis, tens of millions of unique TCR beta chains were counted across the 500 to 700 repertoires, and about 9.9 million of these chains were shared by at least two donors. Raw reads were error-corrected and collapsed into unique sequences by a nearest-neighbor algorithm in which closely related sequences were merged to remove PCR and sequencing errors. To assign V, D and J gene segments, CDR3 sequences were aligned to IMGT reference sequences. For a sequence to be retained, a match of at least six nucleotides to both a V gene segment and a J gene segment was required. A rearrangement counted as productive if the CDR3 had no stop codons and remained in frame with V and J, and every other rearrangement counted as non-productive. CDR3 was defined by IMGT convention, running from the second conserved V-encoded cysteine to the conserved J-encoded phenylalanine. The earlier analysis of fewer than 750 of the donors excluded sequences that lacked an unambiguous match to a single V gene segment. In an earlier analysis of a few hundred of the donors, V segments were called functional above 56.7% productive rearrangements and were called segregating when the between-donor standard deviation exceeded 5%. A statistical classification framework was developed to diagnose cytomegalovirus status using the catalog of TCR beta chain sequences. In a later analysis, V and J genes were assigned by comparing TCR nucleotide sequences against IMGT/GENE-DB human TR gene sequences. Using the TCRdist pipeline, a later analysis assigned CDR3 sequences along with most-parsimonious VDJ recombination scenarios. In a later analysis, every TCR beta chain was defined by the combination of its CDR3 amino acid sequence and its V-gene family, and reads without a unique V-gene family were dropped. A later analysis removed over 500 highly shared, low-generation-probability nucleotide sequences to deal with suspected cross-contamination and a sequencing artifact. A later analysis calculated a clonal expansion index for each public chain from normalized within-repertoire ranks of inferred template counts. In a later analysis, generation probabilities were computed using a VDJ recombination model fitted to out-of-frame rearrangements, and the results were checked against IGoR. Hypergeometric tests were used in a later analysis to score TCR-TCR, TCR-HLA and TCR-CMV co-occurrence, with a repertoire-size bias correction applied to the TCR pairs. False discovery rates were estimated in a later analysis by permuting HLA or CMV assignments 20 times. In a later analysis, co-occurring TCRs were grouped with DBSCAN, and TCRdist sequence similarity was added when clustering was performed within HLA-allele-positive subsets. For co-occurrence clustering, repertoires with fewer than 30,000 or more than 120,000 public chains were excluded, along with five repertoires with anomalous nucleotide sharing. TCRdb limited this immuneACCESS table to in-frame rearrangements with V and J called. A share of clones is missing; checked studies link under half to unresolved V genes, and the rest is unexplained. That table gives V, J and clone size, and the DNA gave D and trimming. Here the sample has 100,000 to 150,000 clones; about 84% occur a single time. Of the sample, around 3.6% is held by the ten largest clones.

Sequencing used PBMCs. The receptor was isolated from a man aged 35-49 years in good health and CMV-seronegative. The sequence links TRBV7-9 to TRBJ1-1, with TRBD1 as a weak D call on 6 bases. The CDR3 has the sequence CASSQWGTYEAFF. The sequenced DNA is TGTGCCAGCAGCCAGTGGGGGACATATGAAGCTTTCTTT. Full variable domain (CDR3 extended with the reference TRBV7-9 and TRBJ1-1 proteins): DTGVSQNPRHKITKRGQNVTFRCDPISEHNRLYWYRQTLGQGPEFLTYFQNEAQLEKSRLLSDRFSAERPKGSFSTLEIQRTEQGDSAMYLCASSQWGTYEAFFGQGTRLTVV.